The 16 T cell receptor beta chains below come from one sample, sequenced in a study of CD8 T cells in ankylosing spondylitis (dated by TCRdb to about 2017). The method was 5' RACE. For sequencing, an Illumina HiSeq 2500 was employed. TCRdb reprocessing: public reads trimmed at Q25 with fastp, clones called with MiXCR, in-frame beta chains kept. Each CDR3 protein gets just one entry, which takes the most common genes and DNA from the rows behind it. In all, the sample holds 250,000 to 350,000 distinct CDR3 sequences, and around 18% of those were seen once. The leading ten clones occupy roughly 7.3% of the sample. The sample comprised blood, either unsorted or a sorted T cell fraction (not recorded which). These receptors originate from a male donor with ankylosing spondylitis or in good health (not recorded which).

This clonotype was counted between two and nine times. The gene calls are TRBV11-2 and TRBJ2-3; D ambiguous. V was cut by 4 bases and J by 1 base, with 12 bases left in between. The CDR3 is 15 residues long. Germline V gives CDR1 SGHAT, CDR2 FQNNGV. CDR3 coding DNA: TGTGCCAGCAGCTCCTTCGGATCGGGCACAGATACGCAGTATTTT. Translated: CASSSFGSGTDTQYF.

This clonotype has just a few counts. The gene calls are TRBV5-1 and TRBJ2-2; 7 bases are shared with TRBD2. The germline CDR1 and CDR2 sequences are SGHRS and YFSETQ. V lost 4 bases, J lost 7 bases, and 22 bases stayed unmatched. This CDR3 is 19 amino acids long. DNA of the CDR3: TGCGCCAGCAGCCAATTGGGATGGATGGGCAGCGGGAATGTCGGGGAGCTGTTTTTT. Amino acid sequence: CASSQLGWMGSGNVGELFF.

The chain uses TRBV3-1 and TRBJ2-5; 10 bases are shared with TRBD2. Germline CDR1 reads LGHDT; CDR2 reads YNNKEL (reference sequence). After removal of 0 bases from V and 5 bases from J, the junction contained 6 bases not matched to a gene. The CDR3 is 16 residues long. Written as DNA, the CDR3 is TGTGCCAGCAGCCAAGATCGTCTAGCGGGGGCTGAGACCCAGTACTTC. This codes for CASSQDRLAGAETQYF.

CDR3 in amino acids: CSVDTRGLSSYNEQFF. In nucleotides, the CDR3 is TGCAGCGTTGACACCCGGGGCCTTAGCTCCTACAATGAGCAGTTCTTC. The V call is TRBV29-1, the J call TRBJ2-1; D tentatively reads TRBD1 or TRBD2 (5 bases each). V lost 3 bases and J lost 0, with 15 bases in between. The CDR3 spans 16 residues. Germline-derived CDR1 and CDR2 are SQVTM and ANQGSEA.

The CDR3 coding sequence is TGTGCCAGCAGCACCAGGGGTACGAACACCGGGGAGCTGTTTTTT. Its translation is CASSTRGTNTGELFF. The chain joins TRBV9 to TRBJ2-2; tentatively, D is TRBD1 (6 bases). Germline CDR1 reads SGDLS; CDR2 reads YYNGEE. Between the trimmed V and J ends, which lost 4 bases and 0 bases, there was a span of 10 bases. This CDR3 is 15 amino acids long.

The V and J genes are TRBV20-1 and TRBJ1-1; 7 bases map to TRBD1. Germline V gene data show CDR1 as DFQATT and CDR2 as SNEGSKA (reference sequence). The V segment lost 0 bases and the J segment 2 bases; nucleotides outside the gene matches: 6. The CDR3 totals 15 residues. This chain's CDR3 is CSARETGTANTEAFF. In DNA form, the CDR3 reads TGCAGTGCTAGAGAAACCGGGACAGCTAACACTGAAGCTTTCTTT.

This clonotype turned up a few times. The rearrangement links TRBV20-1 to TRBJ2-3; tentative D call: TRBD2 (5 bases). Trimming shortened V by 2 bases and J by 5 bases, and 11 bases separated the two germline ends. Germline CDR1 is DFQATT and CDR2 is SNEGSKA (reference sequence). The length of the CDR3 is 13 residues. The CDR3 region has the DNA TGCAGTGCTAGATCCGGGAAAATAGATACGCAGTATTTT. It encodes CSARSGKIDTQYF.

This clonotype came up a few times. The chain combines TRBV3-1 with TRBJ2-1; 7 bases are shared with TRBD2. This CDR3 region has 16 residues. Trimming removed 6 bases from V and 4 bases from J; junction bases left unmatched: 12. Per the germline V gene, CDR1 is LGHDT and CDR2 is YNNKEL (reference sequence). The CDR3 loop is CASSSSGTIEYNEQFF. The CDR3 DNA reads TGTGCCAGCAGTAGTTCCGGGACTATCGAATACAATGAGCAGTTCTTC.

This chain links TRBV2 with TRBJ1-1; 7 bases map to TRBD1. Looked up from germline, CDR1 is SNHLY and CDR2 is FYNNEI. The CDR3 spans 16 residues. Unmatched junction bases numbered 14, after V lost 10 bases and J lost 0 bases. The CDR3 DNA is TGTGCCATCAGAACCGGGACAGCCATGTTGAACACTGAAGCTTTCTTT. This encodes CAIRTGTAMLNTEAFF.

This clonotype has only a few counts. The rearrangement links TRBV20-1 to TRBJ1-5; possibly TRBD1 for D (6 bases). The germline V and J ends were trimmed by 0 bases and 4 bases, with 13 bases remaining between them. The CDR3 loop spans 15 amino acids. Germline V lookup: CDR1 DFQATT, CDR2 SNEGSKA (reference sequence). The CDR3 DNA sequence: TGCAGTGCTAGAGAGGGCAGGGGAGGAAATCAGCCCCAGCATTTT. This sequence encodes CSAREGRGGNQPQHF.

As DNA, the CDR3 is TGTGCCAGCAGTGGGTTTCCTTTCCTGAATGAGCAGTTCTTC. Translated, it gives CASSGFPFLNEQFF. The rearrangement uses TRBV6-1 and TRBJ2-1, with D unresolved. The CDR3 contains 14 residues. Germline CDR1 MNHNS, CDR2 SASEGT. Trimming shortened V by 4 bases and J by 7 bases, and 14 bases separated the two germline ends.

This clonotype was seen repeatedly, ten times or more. The chain links TRBV20-1 to TRBJ2-1; 11 positions match TRBD2. The V gene end was trimmed by 2 bases and the J gene end by 11 bases; junction bases not matched to a gene: 20. Germline CDR1 reads DFQATT; CDR2 reads SNEGSKA (reference sequence). CDR3 length equals 18 residues. The CDR3 loop reads CSARPRMFSGRARGKQFF. CDR3 nucleotide sequence: TGCAGTGCTAGACCGCGAATGTTTAGCGGGAGGGCCCGAGGGAAGCAGTTCTTC.

This clonotype was recorded a few times. This chain links TRBV11-1 with TRBJ2-5; either TRBD1 or TRBD2 may fit D (5 bases each). The CDR3 totals 14 residues. V dropped 8 bases and J dropped 5 bases, with 18 bases sitting between them. Germline V lookup: CDR1 SGHAT, CDR2 FQDESV (reference sequence). CDR3 DNA sequence: TGTGCCAGCGGGGACCCCAGGTTTCCGGAGACCCAGTACTTC. This translates into CASGDPRFPETQYF.

This chain uses TRBV11-2 with TRBJ2-2, with TRBD2 matching 13 bases. The junction had 6 bases not matched to a gene; V was cut back by 3 bases and J by 8 bases. The CDR3 is made up of 16 amino acids. Germline CDR1 and CDR2: SGHAT and FQNNGV. CDR3 protein: CASSFTSGGAKGELFF. The CDR3 DNA reads as TGTGCCAGCAGCTTTACTAGCGGGGGGGCTAAAGGGGAGCTGTTTTTT.

This clonotype was seen only a few times. This rearrangement joins TRBV6-1 to TRBJ2-2; TRBD2 matches at 7 bases. CDR3 length: 16 residues. With 6 bases clipped from V and 0 bases from J, the junction kept 7 bases outside the gene matches. From germline, CDR1 is MNHNS and CDR2 SASEGT. The CDR3 spells CASRPTGTTNTGELFF. CDR3 DNA sequence: TGTGCCAGCAGGCCAACCGGGACTACGAACACCGGGGAGCTGTTTTTT.

The chain carries TRBV10-3 and TRBJ1-3; no clear D gene. The CDR3 runs to 12 residues. V was cut by 3 bases and J by 8 bases, with 8 bases left in between. The germline V gene encodes CDR1 ENHRY and CDR2 SYGVKD. The CDR3 DNA is TGTGCCATCAGTGACCTGGGTTACACCATATATTTT. This sequence encodes CAISDLGYTIYF.